The following is a T cell receptor (beta chain) sequence with its context. The antigen is undetermined. The read comes to an end 3 residues before the CDR3 does, leaving the germline J gene to fill in the end. Distinct nucleotide sequences in the sample also encode this CDR3. The germline gives CDR1 SGHTA, CDR2 FQGTGA. The germline V and J ends were trimmed by 2 bases and 5 bases, with 12 bases remaining between them. The length of the CDR3 is 14 residues. This sample was taken from a study of T cell clonality in common variable immunodeficiency. Study-level findings and limits: Reportedly, TCR beta sequences from common variable immunodeficiency showed fewer deletions and N-nucleotide insertions. What drives increased CVID clonality needs T cell subpopulation sequencing.

TCRdb keeps only in-frame clones here, not all; method: immunoSEQ multiplex PCR. Singletons are absent from the sample, which has roughly 23,000 clones. The sequence came from a human donor with common variable immunodeficiency. The sample comprised peripheral blood mononuclear cells. V usage is TRBV7-3 and J usage is TRBJ1-1; maybe TRBD1 (5 bases). Here the CDR3 reads CASSLSQGETEAFF. The part of the CDR3 DNA that was read is TGTGCCAGCAGCTTATCGCAGGGAGAGACTGAA.